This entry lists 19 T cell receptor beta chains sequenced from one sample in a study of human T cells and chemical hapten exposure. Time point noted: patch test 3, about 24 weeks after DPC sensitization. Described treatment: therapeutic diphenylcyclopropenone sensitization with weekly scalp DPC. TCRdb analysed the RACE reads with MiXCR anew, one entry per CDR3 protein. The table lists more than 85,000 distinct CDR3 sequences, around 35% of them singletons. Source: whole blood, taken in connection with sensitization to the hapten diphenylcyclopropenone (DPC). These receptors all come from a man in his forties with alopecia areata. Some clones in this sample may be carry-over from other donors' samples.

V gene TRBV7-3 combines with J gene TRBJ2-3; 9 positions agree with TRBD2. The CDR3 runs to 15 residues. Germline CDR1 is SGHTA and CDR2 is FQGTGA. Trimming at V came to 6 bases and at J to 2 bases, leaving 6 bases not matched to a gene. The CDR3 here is CASSSAGGATDTQYF. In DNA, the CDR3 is TGTGCCAGCAGTTCAGCGGGAGGTGCCACAGATACGCAGTATTTT.

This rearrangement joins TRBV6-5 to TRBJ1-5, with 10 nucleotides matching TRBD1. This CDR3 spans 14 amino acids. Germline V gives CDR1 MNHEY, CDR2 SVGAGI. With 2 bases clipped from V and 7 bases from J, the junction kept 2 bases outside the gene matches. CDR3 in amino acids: CASSYGQGEQPQHF. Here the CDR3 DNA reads TGTGCCAGCAGTTACGGACAGGGGGAACAGCCCCAGCATTTT.

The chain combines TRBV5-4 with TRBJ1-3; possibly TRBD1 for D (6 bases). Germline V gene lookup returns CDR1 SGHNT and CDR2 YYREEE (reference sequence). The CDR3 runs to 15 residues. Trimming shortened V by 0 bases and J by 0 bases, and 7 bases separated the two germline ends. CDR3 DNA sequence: TGTGCCAGCAGCTTGGTAGGGGGCTCTGGAAACACCATATATTTT. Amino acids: CASSLVGGSGNTIYF.

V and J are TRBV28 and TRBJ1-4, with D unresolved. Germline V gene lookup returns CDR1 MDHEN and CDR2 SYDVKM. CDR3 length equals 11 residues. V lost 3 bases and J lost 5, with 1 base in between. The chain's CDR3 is CASSLNEKLFF. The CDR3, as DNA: TGTGCCAGCAGTTTGAATGAAAAACTGTTTTTT.

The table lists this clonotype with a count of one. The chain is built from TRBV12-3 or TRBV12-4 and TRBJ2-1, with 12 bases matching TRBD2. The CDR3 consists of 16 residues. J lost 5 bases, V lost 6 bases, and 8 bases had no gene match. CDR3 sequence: CASRNRLAGVHNEQFF. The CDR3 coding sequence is TGTGCCAGCAGAAACCGACTAGCGGGGGTGCACAATGAGCAGTTCTTC.

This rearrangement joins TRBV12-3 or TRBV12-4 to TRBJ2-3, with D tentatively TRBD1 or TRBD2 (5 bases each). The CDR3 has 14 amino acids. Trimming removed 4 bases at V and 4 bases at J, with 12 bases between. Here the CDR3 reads CASSSGALADTQYF. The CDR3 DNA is TGTGCCAGCAGTTCCGGGGCTTTGGCAGATACGCAGTATTTT.

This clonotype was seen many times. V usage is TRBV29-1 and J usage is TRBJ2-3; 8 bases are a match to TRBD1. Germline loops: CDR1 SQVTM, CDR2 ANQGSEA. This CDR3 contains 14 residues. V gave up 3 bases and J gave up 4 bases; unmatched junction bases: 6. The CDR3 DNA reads TGCAGCGTTGACAGGGGGCGAAGCCCAGATACGCAGTATTTT. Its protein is CSVDRGRSPDTQYF.

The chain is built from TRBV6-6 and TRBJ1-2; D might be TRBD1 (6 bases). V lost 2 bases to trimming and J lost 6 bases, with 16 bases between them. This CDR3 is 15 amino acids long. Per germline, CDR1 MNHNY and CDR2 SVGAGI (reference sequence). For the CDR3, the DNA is TGTGCCAGCAGTTACACCCTGGACAGTCGAGATGGCTACACCTTC. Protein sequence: CASSYTLDSRDGYTF.

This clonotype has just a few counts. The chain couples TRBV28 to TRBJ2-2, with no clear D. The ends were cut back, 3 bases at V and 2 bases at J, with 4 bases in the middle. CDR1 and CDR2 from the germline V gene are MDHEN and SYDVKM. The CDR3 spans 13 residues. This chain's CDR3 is CASSFSNTGELFF. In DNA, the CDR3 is TGTGCCAGCAGTTTTAGTAACACCGGGGAGCTGTTTTTT.

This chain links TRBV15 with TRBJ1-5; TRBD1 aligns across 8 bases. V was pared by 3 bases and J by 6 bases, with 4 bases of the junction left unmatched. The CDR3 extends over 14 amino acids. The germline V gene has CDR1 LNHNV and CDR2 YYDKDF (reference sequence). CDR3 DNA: TGTGCCACCAGCAGTGGACAGGGTGGTCAGCCCCAGCATTTT. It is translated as CATSSGQGGQPQHF. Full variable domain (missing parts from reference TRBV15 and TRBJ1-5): DAMVIQNPRYQVTQFGKPVTLSCSQTLNHNVMYWYQQKSSQAPKLLFHYYDKDFNNEADTPDNFQSRRPNTSFCFLDIRSPGLGDTAMYLCATSSGQGGQPQHFGDGTRLSIL.

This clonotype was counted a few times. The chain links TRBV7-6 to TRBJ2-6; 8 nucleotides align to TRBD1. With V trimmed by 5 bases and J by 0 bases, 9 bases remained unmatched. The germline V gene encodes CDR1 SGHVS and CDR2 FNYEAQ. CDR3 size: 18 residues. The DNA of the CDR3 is TGTGCCAGCAGCGCCGGACAGGGCCTACTCTCTGGGGCCAACGTCCTGACTTTC. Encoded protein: CASSAGQGLLSGANVLTF.

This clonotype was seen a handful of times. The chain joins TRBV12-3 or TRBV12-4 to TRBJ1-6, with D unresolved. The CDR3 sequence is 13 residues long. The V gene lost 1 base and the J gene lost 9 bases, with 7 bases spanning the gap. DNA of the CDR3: TGTGCCAGCAGTTTAGTTCCGGGTTCACCCCTCCACTTT. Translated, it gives CASSLVPGSPLHF.

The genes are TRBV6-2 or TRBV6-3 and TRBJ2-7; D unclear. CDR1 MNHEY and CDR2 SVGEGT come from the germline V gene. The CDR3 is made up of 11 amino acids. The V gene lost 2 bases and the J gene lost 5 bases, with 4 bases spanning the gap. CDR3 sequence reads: CASSYLNEQYV. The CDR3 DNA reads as TGTGCCAGCAGTTACCTAAACGAGCAGTACGTC.

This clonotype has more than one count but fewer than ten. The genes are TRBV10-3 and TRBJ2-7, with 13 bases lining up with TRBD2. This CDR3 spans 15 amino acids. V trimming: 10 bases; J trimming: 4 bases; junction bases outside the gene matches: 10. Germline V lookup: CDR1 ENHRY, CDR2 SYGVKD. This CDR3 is CATGTSGAGGYEQYF. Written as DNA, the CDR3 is TGTGCCACCGGGACTAGCGGGGCCGGGGGTTACGAGCAGTACTTC.

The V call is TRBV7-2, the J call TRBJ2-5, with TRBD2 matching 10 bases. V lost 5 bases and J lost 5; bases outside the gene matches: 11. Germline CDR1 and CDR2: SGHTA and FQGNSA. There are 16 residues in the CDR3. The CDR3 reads CASSPRRSGREETQYF. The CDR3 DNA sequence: TGTGCCAGCAGCCCCCGACGGAGCGGGAGGGAGGAGACCCAGTACTTC.

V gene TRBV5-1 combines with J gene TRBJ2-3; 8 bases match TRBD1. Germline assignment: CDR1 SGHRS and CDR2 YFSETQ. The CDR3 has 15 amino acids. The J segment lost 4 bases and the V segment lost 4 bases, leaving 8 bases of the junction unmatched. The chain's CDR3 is CASSRTGKEADTQYF. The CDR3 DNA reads TGCGCCAGCAGCAGGACAGGGAAGGAGGCAGATACGCAGTATTTT.

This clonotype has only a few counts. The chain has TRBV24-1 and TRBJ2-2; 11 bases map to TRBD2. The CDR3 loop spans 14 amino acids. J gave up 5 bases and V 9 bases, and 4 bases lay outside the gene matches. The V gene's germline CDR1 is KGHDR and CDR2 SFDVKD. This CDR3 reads CATASGRRTGELFF. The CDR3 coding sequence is TGTGCCACCGCTAGCGGGAGGAGGACCGGGGAGCTGTTTTTT.

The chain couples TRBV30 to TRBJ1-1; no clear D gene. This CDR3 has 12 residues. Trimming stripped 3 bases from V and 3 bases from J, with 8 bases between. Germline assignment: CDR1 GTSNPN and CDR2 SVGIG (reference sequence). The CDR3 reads CAWRSLDTEAFF. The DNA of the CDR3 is TGTGCCTGGAGAAGCCTGGACACTGAAGCTTTCTTT. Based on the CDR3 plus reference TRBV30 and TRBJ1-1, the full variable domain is SQTIHQWPATLVQPVGSPLSLECTVEGTSNPNLYWYRQAAGRGLQLLFYSVGIGQISSEVPQNLSASRPQDRQFILSSKKLLLSDSGFYLCAWRSLDTEAFFGQGTRLTVV.

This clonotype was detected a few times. The CDR3 DNA reads TGCAGCGGGGATTTTCAAGAGACCCAGTACTTC. Residues: CSGDFQETQYF. The rearrangement links TRBV29-1 to TRBJ2-5, with D uncertain. Looked up from germline, CDR1 is SQVTM and CDR2 is ANQGSEA. CDR3 size: 11 residues. V was shortened by 7 bases and J by 2 bases, with 8 bases between the two germline ends.